The 24 T cell receptor beta chains in this list originate from one sample, sequenced in a study of T-cell memory formation after mild COVID-19. MiXCR was run by TCRdb on the 5' RACE reads, yielding one entry per CDR3 protein. The repertoire has 350,000 to 500,000 distinct CDR3 sequences, around a quarter of them found once; the top ten carry around 12%. What was sequenced was PBMCs or a T cell subset sorted from them (not recorded which). The receptors stem from an adult woman who had mild COVID-19 (a few samples of this study predate the infection). Cell type and time point are not known.

This rearrangement joins TRBV14 to TRBJ2-5, with 7 nucleotides matching TRBD1. The CDR3 spans 15 residues. V shed 0 bases, J shed 5 bases, and the junction held 6 bases outside the gene matches. From germline, CDR1 is SGHDN and CDR2 FVKESK. As DNA, the CDR3 is TGTGCCAGCAGCCAAGAGCTAGGGGGCATGGAGACCCAGTACTTC. Translated: CASSQELGGMETQYF.

The chain combines TRBV6-1 with TRBJ2-5, with TRBD2 matching 7 bases. The V gene end was trimmed by 4 bases and the J gene end by 4 bases; junction bases not matched to a gene: 3. Germline assignment: CDR1 MNHNS and CDR2 SASEGT. The CDR3 totals 13 residues. In nucleotides, the CDR3 is TGTGCCAGCAGTGGGCGACTAGCAGAGACCCAGTACTTC. Translation gives CASSGRLAETQYF.

This clonotype was detected only a few times. The rearrangement joins TRBV12-3 or TRBV12-4 to TRBJ2-3; TRBD2 is a possible D gene (6 bases). Trimming removed 6 bases from V and 0 bases from J, with 13 bases in between. This CDR3 has 15 residues. The CDR3 loop is CASSIGTSSTDTQYF. In DNA form, the CDR3 reads TGTGCCAGCAGCATCGGGACTTCTAGCACAGATACGCAGTATTTT.

Only a few counts were recorded for this clonotype. The rearrangement joins TRBV24-1 to TRBJ2-2; unclear D gene. The length of the CDR3 is 14 residues. The germline V gene has CDR1 KGHDR and CDR2 SFDVKD. The V and J ends lost 5 bases and 6 bases respectively, with 12 bases between them. CDR3 nucleotides: TGTGCCACCAGTGCACCAGGAAGGCCCGGGGAGCTGTTTTTT. It is translated as CATSAPGRPGELFF.

This clonotype was picked up a small number of times. This sequence joins TRBV12-3 or TRBV12-4 and TRBJ1-1; 7 bases align to TRBD1. The trim removed 6 bases at V and 2 bases at J, leaving 12 bases unmatched. The CDR3 sequence is 16 residues long. CDR3 in DNA: TGTGCCAGCAGCTTCCTCTTGACAGGGACCAACACTGAAGCTTTCTTT. Translating it yields CASSFLLTGTNTEAFF.

This clonotype occurred a few times. V gene TRBV7-9 combines with J gene TRBJ2-3; D assignment may be TRBD1 or TRBD2 (6 bases each). V lost 5 bases to trimming and J lost 4 bases, with 16 bases between them. In germline, CDR1 is SEHNR, CDR2 FQNEAQ (reference sequence). CDR3 length: 15 residues. The CDR3 loop reads CASSLGGARADTQYF. CDR3 DNA sequence: TGTGCCAGCAGCCTCGGGGGCGCGAGGGCAGATACGCAGTATTTT.

For this clonotype: A junction end diverges from the germline sequence, so it may reflect a read error. This CDR3 is CASRDPGLAGEDRDF. CDR3 nucleotide sequence: TGTGCCAGCAGGGATCCGGGACTAGCGGGAGAGGACCGAGACTTC. V and J are TRBV6-6 and TRBJ2-5; 14 bases are a match to TRBD2. Per germline, CDR1 MNHNY and CDR2 SVGAGI (reference sequence). The CDR3 runs 15 residues.

This chain uses TRBV5-1 with TRBJ2-2, with 10 bases aligning to TRBD1. V lost 2 bases to trimming and J lost 3 bases; unmatched junction nucleotides: 7. Germline CDR1 reads SGHRS; CDR2 reads YFSETQ. The CDR3 consists of 17 residues. This CDR3 is CASSLGPGQGYTGELFF. CDR3 bases: TGCGCCAGCAGCTTAGGACCGGGACAGGGGTACACCGGGGAGCTGTTTTTT.

The chain combines TRBV6-5 with TRBJ1-2; 8 bases are shared with TRBD1. The CDR3 consists of 12 residues. V was clipped by 6 bases and J by 3 bases; unmatched bases: 0. In germline, CDR1 is MNHEY, CDR2 SVGAGI. CDR3: CASRTGDYGYTF. The CDR3 nucleotides read TGTGCCAGCAGGACAGGGGACTATGGCTACACCTTC.

This clonotype was found a few times. This chain joins TRBV5-1 and TRBJ2-3; perhaps TRBD1 as D (6 bases). The CDR3 spans 14 residues. Looked up from germline, CDR1 is SGHRS and CDR2 is YFSETQ. Trimming removed 3 bases from V and 5 bases from J, with 13 bases in between. As DNA, the CDR3 is TGCGCCAGCAGCTCGACAGGTTGGGGAGATACGCAGTATTTT. Its protein product is CASSSTGWGDTQYF.

This clonotype was detected only a few times. This chain links TRBV6-2 or TRBV6-3 with TRBJ2-6, with D possibly being TRBD1 (6 bases). The germline CDR1 and CDR2 sequences are MNHEY and SVGEGT. V was trimmed by 4 bases and J by 1 base, leaving 14 bases between them. The CDR3 runs 17 residues. CDR3 sequence: CASSSYQTGSGANVLTF. The CDR3 bases are TGTGCCAGCAGTTCTTACCAAACAGGGTCTGGGGCCAACGTCCTGACTTTC.

The chain is built from TRBV29-1 and TRBJ1-1, with D uncertain. Germline-derived CDR1 and CDR2 are SQVTM and ANQGSEA. With 5 bases removed from V and 1 base from J, the gap between germline ends came to 5 bases. The CDR3 has 11 residues. Here the CDR3 reads CSVRQNTEAFF. CDR3 DNA sequence: TGCAGCGTTCGACAGAACACTGAAGCTTTCTTT.

The rearrangement links TRBV6-5 to TRBJ1-6; perhaps TRBD1 as D (6 bases). The CDR3 covers 15 residues. Deletions cut 7 bases from V and 10 bases from J, with 20 bases between. Germline V gene lookup returns CDR1 MNHEY and CDR2 SVGAGI. The CDR3 protein is CASTLTGGARSPLHF. The CDR3, as DNA: TGTGCCAGCACCCTTACGGGGGGGGCAAGATCACCCCTCCACTTT.

This clonotype was seen a handful of times. A junction end diverges from the germline sequence, so it may reflect a read error. This chain joins TRBV7-7 and TRBJ2-3; no clear D gene. CDR3 length equals 16 residues. The germline V gene has CDR1 SSHAT and CDR2 FNYEAQ (reference sequence). The CDR3 is CASSLGSFGSTNTQYF. The CDR3 DNA sequence: TGTGCCAGCAGCCTCGGCTCCTTCGGCAGCACAAATACGCAGTATTTT.

This clonotype has ten or more counts. The chain carries TRBV5-4 and TRBJ2-2; a possible D gene is TRBD1 (5 bases). CDR3 length: 16 residues. CDR1 is SGHNT, CDR2 YYREEE, per germline (reference sequence). V was pared by 4 bases and J by 3 bases, with 16 bases between. The DNA for the CDR3 is TGTGCCAGCAGCCCCTACACCGCCAGGGACACCGGGGAGCTGTTTTTT. It codes for CASSPYTARDTGELFF. Filled out from reference TRBV5-4 and TRBJ2-2, the complete variable domain reads ETGVTQSPTHLIKTRGQQVTLRCSSQSGHNTVSWYQQALGQGPQFIFQYYREEENGRGNFPPRFSGLQFPNYSSELNVNALELDDSALYLCASSPYTARDTGELFFGEGSRLTVL.

This clonotype was picked up a small number of times. V gene TRBV4-1 combines with J gene TRBJ2-3, with 12 bases that match TRBD2. Losses at the gene ends were 1 base for V and 0 bases for J; bases not matched to a gene: 5. The CDR3 is 18 amino acids. The germline V gene encodes CDR1 MGHRA and CDR2 YSYEKL. The CDR3 reads CASSQGLAGASSTDTQYF. CDR3 DNA sequence: TGCGCCAGCAGCCAAGGACTAGCGGGAGCCTCTAGCACAGATACGCAGTATTTT.

This clonotype has only a few counts. The chain carries TRBV20-1 and TRBJ2-1, with D hard to call. CDR1 is DFQATT, CDR2 SNEGSKA, per germline (reference sequence). Trimming removed 3 bases from V and 7 bases from J, with 13 bases in between. This CDR3 comprises 13 residues. CDR3 region: CSARPPSGNEQFF. The CDR3 DNA sequence: TGCAGTGCTAGGCCCCCCTCCGGGAATGAGCAGTTCTTC.

This clonotype was picked up many times. This chain uses TRBV24-1 with TRBJ2-3; 7 bases map to TRBD2. V lost 4 bases to trimming and J lost 5 bases; unmatched junction nucleotides: 14. This CDR3 is built from 17 residues. The germline V gene encodes CDR1 KGHDR and CDR2 SFDVKD. Here the CDR3 DNA reads TGTGCCACCAGTGAACCGTTAGCGGGTACCCGCAAAGATACGCAGTATTTT. Protein product: CATSEPLAGTRKDTQYF.

The J gene is TRBJ2-7, the V gene TRBV5-4; 7 bases map to TRBD2. This CDR3 spans 15 amino acids. After removal of 5 bases from V and 4 bases from J, the junction contained 12 bases not matched to a gene. CDR1 is SGHNT and CDR2 is YYREEE in the germline V gene (reference sequence). CDR3 nucleotides: TGTGCCAGCAGTTGGGACCGCTTGGGGGGGTACGAGCAGTACTTC. It translates to CASSWDRLGGYEQYF.

This clonotype was observed a few times. The CDR3 spells CATSGGQTNTEAFF. The CDR3, as DNA: TGTGCCACCAGTGGGGGACAGACAAACACTGAAGCTTTCTTT. The chain joins TRBV24-1 to TRBJ1-1; TRBD1 matches 7 bases. The CDR3 contains 14 residues. V was clipped by 5 bases and J by 2 bases; unmatched bases: 4. CDR1 is KGHDR, CDR2 SFDVKD, per germline.

The chain links TRBV9 to TRBJ1-1, with no clear D. There are 16 residues in the CDR3. The ends were cut back, 4 bases at V and 1 base at J, with 17 bases in the middle. Germline CDR1 reads SGDLS; CDR2 reads YYNGEE. The CDR3 reads CASSQDRGRANTEAFF. The CDR3 DNA is TGTGCCAGCAGCCAAGATCGAGGGAGGGCGAACACTGAAGCTTTCTTT.

This clonotype was found a few times. The V and J genes are TRBV7-9 and TRBJ1-1; D may be TRBD1 (5 bases). V shed 6 bases and J shed 2 bases, with 10 bases lying between them. Germline V gives CDR1 SEHNR, CDR2 FQNEAQ (reference sequence). The CDR3 runs to 13 residues. DNA for the CDR3: TGTGCCAGCAGGGCCGGGACTAACACTGAAGCTTTCTTT. This encodes CASRAGTNTEAFF.

This clonotype has more than one count but fewer than ten. The chain uses TRBV11-2 and TRBJ2-1; D not certain. V lost 5 bases and J 1 base, leaving 9 bases between the germline ends. This CDR3 has 14 amino acids. Germline loops: CDR1 SGHAT, CDR2 FQNNGV. The CDR3 sequence: CASSKQPSYNEQFF. CDR3 in DNA: TGTGCCAGCAGCAAACAGCCTTCCTACAATGAGCAGTTCTTC.

This clonotype turned up a few times. This chain joins TRBV18 and TRBJ2-3, with 14 bases identical to TRBD2. Germline lookup yields CDR1 KGHSH and CDR2 LQKENI. The CDR3 sequence is 20 residues long. Trimming took 1 base from V and 0 from J; bases not matched to a gene: 9. The CDR3 sequence is CASSPLGLAGGLSSTDTQYF. CDR3 in DNA: TGTGCCAGCTCACCACTAGGACTAGCGGGAGGATTGTCTAGCACAGATACGCAGTATTTT.